What follows are 5 T cell receptor beta chains derived from one specimen sequenced in a study of cytomegalovirus exposure and HLA in healthy donors. It was with 60 Vbeta and 13 Jbeta primers that the PCR ran. Sequenced by immunoSEQ multiplex PCR; TCRdb stores in-frame clones only, minus some. Of 120,000 or so clones listed, around 70% were seen once; the top ten hold around 4%. The sample taken for sequencing was PBMCs. The receptors originated from a middle-aged woman in good health and CMV-seronegative.

This clone was seen only a few times. The chain uses TRBV4-3 and TRBJ1-4, with D perhaps TRBD1 (5 bases). Germline CDR1 LGHNA, CDR2 YSLEER. Trimming stripped 1 base from V and 7 bases from J, with 10 bases between. This CDR3 has 14 residues. Here the CDR3 DNA reads TGCGCCAGCAGCCAAGGGGGGGGTGGTGAAAAACTGTTTTTT. Encoded protein: CASSQGGGGEKLFF.

V gene TRBV4-3 combines with J gene TRBJ1-1; 9 bases align to TRBD1. J was trimmed by 1 base and V by 5 bases; bases with no gene match: 8. Germline-derived CDR1 and CDR2 are LGHNA and YSLEER. The CDR3 spans 16 residues. CDR3 amino acids: CASSERQGGTNTEAFF. The CDR3 DNA sequence: TGCGCCAGCAGCGAACGACAGGGGGGGACGAACACTGAAGCTTTCTTT.

The chain joins TRBV29-1 to TRBJ2-5; a weak D match, TRBD2 (5 bases). Germline values: CDR1 SQVTM, CDR2 ANQGSEA. Trimming left V 7 bases short and J 5 bases short, with 14 bases between. The CDR3 contains 12 residues. The CDR3 sequence is CSAGWTDETQYF. The DNA for the CDR3 is TGCAGCGCGGGGTGGACGGATGAGACCCAGTACTTC.

The chain uses TRBV4-1 and TRBJ2-1; 9 nucleotides match TRBD2. Germline values: CDR1 MGHRA, CDR2 YSYEKL. V shed 0 bases, J shed 7 bases, and the junction held 7 bases outside the gene matches. The length of the CDR3 is 16 residues. The CDR3 loop reads CASSQDGVAGVNEQFF. The CDR3 region has the DNA TGCGCCAGCAGCCAAGACGGGGTAGCGGGGGTGAATGAGCAGTTCTTC.

The rearrangement joins TRBV9 to TRBJ1-2; 9 nucleotides align to TRBD1. CDR1 and CDR2 from the germline V gene are SGDLS and YYNGEE. This CDR3 is built from 14 residues. V trimming: 3 bases; J trimming: 7 bases; junction bases outside the gene matches: 7. CDR3 DNA sequence: TGTGCCAGCAGCGGACCCGGGACAGGGTTTGGCTACACCTTC. This codes for CASSGPGTGFGYTF.